These 5 T cell receptor beta chains originate from one sample sequenced in a study of blood T cell repertoires in COVID-19. Repertoires were generated with immunoSEQ multiplex PCR, while TCRdb's copy carries only in-frame clones and drops some. The sample shows under 150,000 clones, around 84% of them seen only once. The sample consisted of peripheral blood. These receptor sequences come from a man between 60 and 70 years old with active or convalescent COVID-19.

The chain couples TRBV29-1 to TRBJ2-5; the match to TRBD2 covers 13 bases. The CDR3 totals 17 residues. J gave up 2 bases and V 6 bases, and 12 bases lay outside the gene matches. Looked up from germline, CDR1 is SQVTM and CDR2 is ANQGSEA. The CDR3 spells CSVKLQLAGGLQETQYF. The CDR3 DNA reads TGCAGCGTCAAACTCCAACTAGCGGGAGGGCTTCAAGAGACCCAGTACTTC.

V is TRBV29-1 and J is TRBJ2-1; TRBD2 matches 12 bases. The V gene end was trimmed by 7 bases and the J gene end by 8 bases; junction bases not matched to a gene: 15. CDR1 is SQVTM and CDR2 is ANQGSEA in the germline V gene. The CDR3 loop spans 16 amino acids. CDR3 in amino acids: CSATGLAGSPGDEQFF. As DNA, the CDR3 is TGCAGCGCTACGGGACTAGCGGGCTCCCCGGGCGATGAGCAGTTCTTC.

CDR3 amino acids: CASSQENRNTEAFF. As DNA, the CDR3 is TGTGCCAGCAGCCAAGAAAACAGAAACACTGAAGCTTTCTTT. This chain links TRBV3-1 (or the pseudogene TRBV3-2) with TRBJ1-1; unclear D gene. Germline CDR1 is LGHDT and CDR2 is YNNKEL (reference sequence). This CDR3 region has 14 residues. V shed 0 bases and J shed 2 bases, with 7 bases lying between them.

The V call is TRBV18, the J call TRBJ1-2; TRBD1 matches at 9 bases. V gave up 2 bases and J gave up 14 bases; unmatched junction bases: 9. CDR3 size: 13 residues. Germline CDR1 KGHSH, CDR2 LQKENI. The CDR3 here is CASSPTEGQGNTF. CDR3 nucleotides: TGTGCCAGCTCACCAACTGAAGGACAGGGGAATACCTTC.

Comments on this clone: Other DNA sequences of this sample code for an identical CDR3. The rearrangement uses TRBV7-9 and TRBJ2-7, with D possibly being TRBD2 (5 bases). Trimming removed 1 base at V and 3 bases at J, with 10 bases between. This CDR3 comprises 14 residues. The germline gives CDR1 SEHNR, CDR2 FQNEAQ (reference sequence). CDR3 residues: CASSLVPGIYEQYF. DNA for the CDR3: TGTGCCAGCAGCTTAGTCCCGGGGATCTACGAGCAGTACTTC.